This T cell receptor beta chain was sequenced in a study of PD-1 blockade in classical Hodgkin lymphoma. Time point described: newly diagnosed, previously untreated cHL patient sample. The study isolated CD8+ T cells from thawed PBMCs by magnetic negative selection. Sequencing was performed with immunoSEQ multiplex PCR; in TCRdb, only in-frame clones are kept and a portion is missing. The sample yields some 21,000 clones, 85% to 90% seen once. As to this clone: The target antigen is unknown.

Study-level points and caveats: Differences between repertoires have undefined causes, possibly disease activity or prior therapy. Baseline TCR diversity was reportedly lower in newly diagnosed patients than healthy donors.

The sequenced sample was CD8+ T cells from blood. The clonotype was recovered from a human donor with classical Hodgkin lymphoma.

The CDR3 DNA reads TGTGCCAGCAGCCCGGGGGCATACGGTTACAATGAGCAGTTCTTC. Its translation: CASSPGAYGYNEQFF. The rearrangement links TRBV5-6 to TRBJ2-1, with D perhaps TRBD1 or TRBD2 (6 bases each). This CDR3 is 15 amino acids long. Germline CDR1 SGHDT, CDR2 YYEEEE. V was cut by 4 bases and J by 4 bases, with 15 bases left in between.